This T cell receptor beta chain derives from a study of cytomegalovirus exposure and HLA in healthy donors. Study-wide context: Most donors, 80% to 90% of over 350 genotyped, fell in the Caucasian-associated ancestry cluster.

From germline, CDR1 is SEHNR and CDR2 FQNEAQ (reference sequence). CDR3 length equals 15 residues. V lost 3 bases and J 2 bases, leaving 13 bases between the germline ends. Comment on this clone: Its cognate antigen is unknown.

Study-level results: CMV serostatus stood as the only immune exposure information on hand. Segments of the TCR beta V type were, in most cases, productive about 90% or about 30% of the time in an earlier analysis. HLA alleles were associated with 17,000 or so TCR beta sequences in a later analysis at 0.05 false discovery rate.

The PCR employed 60 Vbeta primers together with 13 Jbeta primers. Method: immunoSEQ multiplex PCR; TCRdb's copy keeps in-frame clones and lacks some. The sample includes 150,000 to 200,000 clones, roughly 70% of them seen just once. This rearrangement joins TRBV7-9 to TRBJ1-1; D gene uncertain. Specimen: PBMCs. The source is a man aged 40-50 years in good health and CMV-seropositive. In nucleotides, the CDR3 is TGTGCCAGCAGCTTTGAGCTTCTGAGAAACACTGAAGCTTTCTTT. Translating it yields CASSFELLRNTEAFF.